These T cell receptor beta chains were read from a single sample in a study of human T cells and chemical hapten exposure. One entry per CDR3 protein, called by TCRdb with MiXCR from the RACE reads. The repertoire includes tens of thousands of distinct CDR3 sequences, around 11% of them detected once, and under 4% sits in the top ten. The sample was whole blood, taken in connection with sensitization to the hapten diphenylcyclopropenone (DPC). The receptors originated from a woman aged 55-70 years with alopecia areata. Some clones in this sample may be carry-over from other donors' samples. Both conserved end residues are part of each CDR3. A D gene is named only where the DNA matches it firmly. Expanded clones get a size class; other rows say once, few or many, or leave the size out.

size	V	J	length	D	DNA	CDR3
many	TRBV18	TRBJ1-5	16	TRBD1	TGTGCCAGCTCACCACAAGGGGGCTCTGGCAATCAGCCCCAGCATTTT	CASSPQGGSGNQPQHF
many	TRBV11-2	TRBJ1-1	13	.	TGTGCCAGCAGCTCATGGGACTCCGTTAGGGCTTTCTTT	CASSSWDSVRAFF
.	TRBV18	TRBJ1-5	16	TRBD1	TGTGCCAGCTCACCGGGCGGACAGGGACTCAGACAGCCCCAGCATTTT	CASSPGGQGLRQPQHF
many	TRBV29-1	TRBJ1-4	14	.	TGCAGCGCTCGGGACGGAGCAACTAATGAAAAACTGTTTTTT	CSARDGATNEKLFF
few	TRBV7-3	TRBJ1-2	13	.	TGTGCCAGCAGCTTTCAGGGATACGGGGGCTACACCTTC	CASSFQGYGGYTF
many	TRBV16	TRBJ1-2	15	TRBD1	TGTGCCAGCAGCCGGAACAGGGGCTATAACTATGGCTACACCTTC	CASSRNRGYNYGYTF
many	TRBV18	TRBJ2-7	15	.	TGTGCCAGCTCACCACCGAAGGGCGGCACCTACGAGCAGTACTTC	CASSPPKGGTYEQYF
.	TRBV7-6	TRBJ2-3	13	.	TGTGCCAGCAGCTTAGCTCGGGCGGATACGCAGTATTTT	CASSLARADTQYF
.	TRBV3-1	TRBJ1-1	16	.	TGTGCCAGCAGCCAAGATGGGACACGAAGGGACACTGAAGCTTTCTTT	CASSQDGTRRDTEAFF
many	TRBV20-1	TRBJ2-3	15	TRBD2	TGCAGTGCTAGAAGGCTAGCGGGGGGAACAGATACGCAGTATTTT	CSARRLAGGTDTQYF
few	TRBV7-9	TRBJ1-6	14	.	TGTGCCAGCAGCCCTGACAGGCTAGATTCACCCCTCCACTTT	CASSPDRLDSPLHF
many	TRBV12-3/TRBV12-4	TRBJ1-5	14	.	TGTGCCAGCAGTTCGTCCAGGGCCAATCAGCCCCAGCATTTT	CASSSSRANQPQHF
.	TRBV25-1	TRBJ2-1	15	.	TGTGCCAGCAGTGATGTAGGGACGGGGAGGAATGAGCAGTTCTTC	CASSDVGTGRNEQFF
many	TRBV20-1	TRBJ1-2	11	TRBD1	TGCAGAGCGGACAGGGTTCATGGCTACACCTTC	CRADRVHGYTF
few	TRBV2	TRBJ1-2	14	.	TGTGCGAACGCTGCGGACGGCGACTCCTATGGCTACACCTTC	CANAADGDSYGYTF
many	TRBV20-1	TRBJ2-1	13	.	TGCAGTGCTAGAGAGGGTATCGGGAATGAGCAGTTCTTC	CSAREGIGNEQFF
few	TRBV4-2	TRBJ1-6	15	.	TGTGCCAGCAGCCAAGAAGCTCAGCGCGATTCACCCCTCCACTTT	CASSQEAQRDSPLHF
.	TRBV9	TRBJ1-5	15	TRBD1	TGTGCCAGCAGCGCAGACGGACAGGGGCGTCAGCCCCAGCATTTT	CASSADGQGRQPQHF
many	TRBV7-6	TRBJ2-1	17	TRBD2	TGTGCCAGCAGCTTAGCATTCGGGGGGGCTTCAAGAGTTGAGCAGTTCTTC	CASSLAFGGASRVEQFF
many	TRBV5-5	TRBJ1-6	17	TRBD1	TGTGCCAGCAGCTGGGGTTTACAGGGGACCCTTAATTCACCCCTCCACTTT	CASSWGLQGTLNSPLHF
many	TRBV7-6	TRBJ1-3	16	TRBD1	TGTGCCAGCAGCTTATCCCTGACAGGGGCAAAAAACACCATATATTTT	CASSLSLTGAKNTIYF
many	TRBV7-9	TRBJ2-7	15	TRBD2	TGTGCCAGCAGCATATCGGACGGGGGGGCCTACGAGCAGTACTTC	CASSISDGGAYEQYF
.	TRBV30	TRBJ1-1	12	.	TGTGCCTGGAACGGCGGGAACACTGAAGCTTTCTTT	CAWNGGNTEAFF